A single sample gave rise to the 31 T cell receptor beta chains below, sequenced in a study of blood T cells in healthy people across ages. Primed by a sample-barcoded 5' primer and a J-beta primer mix, a second PCR proceeded for 7 to 11 cycles. TCRdb re-derived calls from the 5' RACE reads in MiXCR, one entry per CDR3 protein. This sample has about 1.6 million distinct CDR3 sequences, with around 36% found just once. The sequencing sample was made of blood. The source of these receptors is a woman aged 25-40 years in good health.

The chain has TRBV13 and TRBJ2-1, with D hard to call. The ends were cut back, 0 bases at V and 5 bases at J, with 14 bases in the middle. Germline CDR1 is PRHDT and CDR2 is FYEKMQ (reference sequence). This CDR3 has 16 amino acids. DNA for the CDR3: TGTGCCAGCAGCTTAGGCGGGCTGGCCCGAGACAATGAGCAGTTCTTC. Translated: CASSLGGLARDNEQFF.

This rearrangement joins TRBV28 to TRBJ1-2; 7 bases are a match to TRBD1. Germline V lookup: CDR1 MDHEN, CDR2 SYDVKM. The J segment lost 6 bases and the V segment lost 8 bases, leaving 12 bases of the junction unmatched. There are 14 residues in the CDR3. The CDR3 DNA reads TGTGCCAGCCGAAGCCCTGGGCAGGGGGATGGCTACACCTTC. Translation gives CASRSPGQGDGYTF.

This clonotype was seen a handful of times. This rearrangement joins TRBV21-1 to TRBJ1-1; the table's D call TRBD1 went unverified against the DNA. TRBV21-1 is described as a pseudogene. The CDR3 has 15 amino acids. For the CDR3, the DNA is TGTGCCAGCAGCAAAGTCCGGACAGGGAGGCCTGAAGCTTTCTTT. It encodes CASSKVRTGRPEAFF.

This clonotype was observed a handful of times. The chain is built from TRBV20-1 and TRBJ1-2; TRBD1 is a possible D gene (5 bases). Germline V CDR1 and CDR2: DFQATT, SNEGSKA (reference sequence). There are 18 residues in the CDR3. Trimming removed 3 bases at V and 5 bases at J, with 28 bases between. CDR3 amino acids: CSARLYQMGRASLYGYTF. The CDR3 DNA is TGCAGTGCTAGGCTCTACCAAATGGGACGGGCAAGTCTATATGGCTACACCTTC.

This clonotype was seen a handful of times. The chain couples TRBV10-3 to TRBJ1-5; 9 bases are shared with TRBD1. CDR3 length: 14 residues. V shed 11 bases and J 2 bases; nucleotides not matched to a gene: 7. Germline CDR1 is ENHRY and CDR2 is SYGVKD. The CDR3: CAVADRGGNQPQHF. CDR3 DNA: TGTGCCGTCGCGGACAGGGGAGGCAATCAGCCCCAGCATTTT.

The chain recombines TRBV27 with TRBJ2-7, with 10 bases lining up with TRBD1. The CDR3 spans 12 residues. V trimming: 6 bases; J trimming: 6 bases; junction bases outside the gene matches: 2. CDR1 is MNHEY, CDR2 SMNVEV, per germline (reference sequence). CDR3 DNA: TGTGCCAGCAGGGACAGGGGGGCCGAGCAGTACTTC. Encoded protein: CASRDRGAEQYF.

The J gene is TRBJ1-5, the V gene TRBV6-1; no reliable D call. Germline values: CDR1 MNHNS, CDR2 SASEGT. The CDR3 is made up of 14 amino acids. V gave up 2 bases and J gave up 1 base, with 6 bases separating them. The CDR3 DNA reads as TGTGCCAGCAGTGAAAATGCGAGCAATCAGCCCCAGCATTTT. It is translated as CASSENASNQPQHF.

This clonotype was observed a handful of times. The chain combines TRBV10-2 with TRBJ2-1, with 11 bases identical to TRBD2. Germline loops: CDR1 WSHSY, CDR2 SAAADI. The V gene end was trimmed by 5 bases and the J gene end by 9 bases; junction bases not matched to a gene: 6. The CDR3 has 14 residues. Here the CDR3 DNA reads TGCGCCAGCAGTCATACTAGCGGGAGCCCTGAGCAGTTCTTC. Its translation: CASSHTSGSPEQFF.

This clonotype was observed a few times. The CDR3 here is CASGFYRGEQYF. For the CDR3, the DNA is TGTGCCAGCGGATTTTACAGGGGCGAGCAGTACTTC. The V and J genes are TRBV25-1 and TRBJ2-5; 7 bases line up with TRBD1. The DNA end is a closer match to TRBJ2-7, so the J assignment may be wrong. The CDR3 sequence is 12 residues long. Germline lookup yields CDR1 MGHDK and CDR2 SYGVNS.

This clonotype was counted ten times or more. One junction end disagrees with the germline gene, perhaps due to a read error. V is TRBV28 and J is TRBJ2-3; 9 positions agree with TRBD1. The germline gives CDR1 MDHEN, CDR2 SYDVKM. The CDR3 is made up of 15 amino acids. DNA for the CDR3: TGCGCCAGCAGCTTAGGGACAGGGCGGACAGATACGCAGTATTTT. Residues: CASSLGTGRTDTQYF.

The gene calls are TRBV30 and TRBJ1-5; D might be TRBD1 (5 bases). The CDR3 spans 13 residues. CDR1 and CDR2 from the germline V gene are GTSNPN and SVGIG (reference sequence). The germline V and J ends were trimmed by 3 bases and 3 bases, with 9 bases remaining between them. The CDR3 spells CAWRKGANQPQHF. The DNA of the CDR3 is TGTGCCTGGAGAAAAGGGGCCAATCAGCCCCAGCATTTT.

The rearrangement joins TRBV29-1 to TRBJ2-7, with 8 bases aligning to TRBD1. Germline V gene sequence: CDR1 SQVTM, CDR2 ANQGSEA. The CDR3 loop spans 17 amino acids. The V segment lost 1 base and the J segment 2 bases; nucleotides outside the gene matches: 13. The CDR3 DNA follows: TGCAGCGTTGAAGGGCAGGGGGCTGGTGGTAGACCCTACGAGCAGTACTTC. This sequence encodes CSVEGQGAGGRPYEQYF.

This clonotype was detected only a few times. The CDR3: CASSSDGTGPNGAQHF. As DNA, the CDR3 is TGTGCCAGCAGTTCGGATGGGACAGGCCCTAACGGGGCCCAGCATTTT. This chain joins TRBV28 and TRBJ1-5; 8 nucleotides align to TRBD1. Germline-derived CDR1 and CDR2 are MDHEN and SYDVKM. After removal of 4 bases from V and 11 bases from J, the junction contained 16 bases not matched to a gene. This CDR3 is built from 16 residues.

This clonotype occurred a few times. The chain employs TRBV13 and TRBJ2-3, with 12 bases identical to TRBD2. J was trimmed by 10 bases and V by 7 bases; bases with no gene match: 3. This CDR3 contains 12 residues. Germline values: CDR1 PRHDT, CDR2 FYEKMQ (reference sequence). The CDR3 sequence: CASTLAGGAQYF. CDR3 coding DNA: TGTGCCAGCACCCTAGCGGGAGGGGCGCAGTATTTT.

This clonotype was recorded at least ten times. CDR3 in DNA: TGCAGTGCTAGTTTTGGGGAAGGGTATCAGCCCCAGCATTTT. Its protein product is CSASFGEGYQPQHF. The V call is TRBV20-1, the J call TRBJ1-5; no firm D call. Trimming left V 3 bases short and J 5 bases short, with 14 bases between. Germline-derived CDR1 and CDR2 are DFQATT and SNEGSKA (reference sequence). The length of the CDR3 is 14 residues.

The chain links TRBV9 to TRBJ2-1, with D uncertain. Germline assignment: CDR1 SGDLS and CDR2 YYNGEE. Trimming stripped 5 bases from V and 7 bases from J, with 10 bases between. This CDR3 has 12 residues. CDR3 region: CASSGDENEQFF. The CDR3 nucleotides are TGTGCCAGCAGTGGGGATGAGAATGAGCAGTTCTTC. The whole variable domain, remainder taken from reference TRBV9 and TRBJ2-1, is DSGVTQTPKHLITATGQRVTLRCSPRSGDLSVYWYQQSLDQGLQFLIQYYNGEERAKGNILERFSAQQFPDLHSELNLSSLELGDSALYFCASSGDENEQFFGPGTRLTVL.

This rearrangement joins TRBV28 to TRBJ2-5, with 7 bases identical to TRBD1. V lost 5 bases and J lost 11; bases outside the gene matches: 20. Germline CDR1 reads MDHEN; CDR2 reads SYDVKM. The CDR3 covers 16 residues. For the CDR3, the DNA is TGTGCCAGCAGTACCCTCGGGGACAGACGCCCAGGGGAGCAGTACTTC. It translates to CASSTLGDRRPGEQYF.

The chain combines TRBV28 with TRBJ2-7; maybe TRBD2 (5 bases). The CDR3 runs 15 residues. Per the germline V gene, CDR1 is MDHEN and CDR2 is SYDVKM. Trimming pared 6 bases from V and 3 bases from J, leaving 18 bases between. The CDR3 coding sequence is TGTGCCAGCAGCGAAGGAGGAATTGGCTTCTACGAGCAGTACTTC. Translating gives CASSEGGIGFYEQYF. Using reference TRBV28 and TRBJ2-7 for the parts outside the CDR3, the full variable domain is DVKVTQSSRYLVKRTGEKVFLECVQDMDHENMFWYRQDPGLGLRLIYFSYDVKMKEKGDIPEGYSVSREKKERFSLILESASTNQTSMYLCASSEGGIGFYEQYFGPGTRLTVT.

This clonotype was seen more than once but under ten times. The rearrangement joins TRBV10-3 to TRBJ2-3; D might be TRBD2 (5 bases). This CDR3 is built from 12 residues. Germline V gives CDR1 ENHRY, CDR2 SYGVKD. Trimming pared 10 bases from V and 1 base from J, leaving 9 bases between. CDR3 DNA sequence: TGTGCCACCAGGACTGGCACAGATACGCAGTATTTT. This encodes CATRTGTDTQYF.

V usage is TRBV5-1 and J usage is TRBJ2-1; 10 bases are a match to TRBD1. In germline, CDR1 is SGHRS, CDR2 YFSETQ. J gave up 2 bases and V 6 bases, and 11 bases lay outside the gene matches. This CDR3 contains 17 residues. DNA of the CDR3: TGCGCCAGCACCCTTAATCCGGGACAGGGGCCCTACAATGAGCAGTTCTTC. This codes for CASTLNPGQGPYNEQFF.

At least ten counts were recorded for this clonotype. The chain couples TRBV29-1 to TRBJ2-3; the D is unclear. Germline V gene sequence: CDR1 SQVTM, CDR2 ANQGSEA. V lost 7 bases and J lost 2, with 19 bases in between. The CDR3 loop spans 15 amino acids. In DNA form, the CDR3 reads TGCAGCGGCTCGTCCGTCTCTGGGTTCACAGATACGCAGTATTTT. Its translation: CSGSSVSGFTDTQYF.

The sample holds a few counts of this clonotype. The rearrangement joins TRBV7-3 to TRBJ1-6; tentatively, D is TRBD1 (6 bases). Germline CDR1 and CDR2: SGHTA and FQGTGA. Trimming stripped 3 bases from V and 6 bases from J, with 21 bases between. The CDR3 extends over 18 amino acids. The CDR3 loop reads CASSLLHPGGGLNSPLHF. CDR3 nucleotides: TGTGCCAGCAGCTTGCTCCACCCCGGGGGCGGCCTTAATTCACCCCTCCACTTT.

Comment on this clonotype: One base away lies a much larger clone, so this may be a sequencing read error. This chain links TRBV7-6 with TRBJ2-1; D is possibly TRBD2 (6 bases). This CDR3 comprises 14 residues. Germline CDR1 and CDR2: SGHVS and FNYEAQ. The CDR3 spells CACSPRGGDNEQFF. CDR3 coding DNA: TGTGCCTGCAGCCCGCGCGGAGGGGACAATGAGCAGTTCTTC.

This clonotype was detected only once. This sequence joins TRBV3-1 and TRBJ2-7; D may be TRBD1 (6 bases). V lost 5 bases and J lost 8, with 22 bases in between. The V gene's germline CDR1 is LGHDT and CDR2 YNNKEL (reference sequence). The length of the CDR3 is 15 residues. The CDR3 DNA reads TGTGCCAGCAGCTTTCGGACAGAGTTCTTAAATAAGCAGTACTTC. It specifies CASSFRTEFLNKQYF.

The V call is TRBV2, the J call TRBJ2-5; D is tentatively TRBD1 or TRBD2 (6 bases each). The DNA matches TRBJ2-7 better at its end, which makes the J call doubtful. Germline V gene sequence: CDR1 SNHLY, CDR2 FYNNEI. This CDR3 has 12 amino acids. The CDR3 protein is CASLRDTYEQYF. CDR3 nucleotide sequence: TGTGCCAGTCTGCGGGACACCTACGAGCAGTACTTC.

This clonotype was detected a few times. CDR3 residues: CASTGARRAQEKLFF. CDR3 coding DNA: TGTGCCAGCACCGGGGCCCGACGCGCCCAAGAAAAACTGTTTTTT. The chain joins TRBV28 to TRBJ1-4; possible D gene TRBD1, 5 bases. The V gene lost 7 bases and the J gene lost 8 bases, with 20 bases spanning the gap. This CDR3 is built from 15 residues. Germline lookup yields CDR1 MDHEN and CDR2 SYDVKM.

With respect to this clonotype: A junction end diverges from the germline sequence, so it may reflect a read error. This chain links TRBV10-2 with TRBJ2-2, with TRBD2 as a possible D gene (5 bases). The CDR3 contains 14 residues. CDR1 is WSHSY, CDR2 SAAADI, per germline. CDR3 nucleotide sequence: TGCGCCAGCAGTGGTCCAGCGAACACCGGGGAGCGGTTTTTT. It encodes CASSGPANTGERFF.

This clonotype was seen more than once but under ten times. The chain combines TRBV20-1 with TRBJ2-7, with D possibly matching TRBD2 (7 bases). V dropped 0 bases and J dropped 2 bases, with 17 bases sitting between them. The length of the CDR3 is 16 residues. Germline V CDR1 and CDR2: DFQATT, SNEGSKA (reference sequence). The chain's CDR3 is CSAREDRRGPPYEQYF. The CDR3 DNA sequence: TGCAGTGCTAGAGAAGATAGGCGGGGGCCACCCTACGAGCAGTACTTC.

This clonotype was seen only a few times. The chain couples TRBV20-1 to TRBJ2-7; 7 bases fit TRBD2. This CDR3 comprises 16 residues. Germline trimming cut 3 bases from V and 1 base from J; bases unmatched to any gene: 12. Germline values: CDR1 DFQATT, CDR2 SNEGSKA (reference sequence). Here the CDR3 DNA reads TGCAGTGCTAGTAGGAGGAAAGGGCGGGGGTCCTACGAGCAGTACTTC. Amino acid sequence: CSASRRKGRGSYEQYF.

This clonotype appeared many times. The chain couples TRBV27 to TRBJ2-7; D is perhaps TRBD1 or TRBD2 (5 bases each). V lost 0 bases to trimming and J lost 5 bases, with 8 bases between them. Germline loops: CDR1 MNHEY, CDR2 SMNVEV (reference sequence). The CDR3 consists of 13 residues. The CDR3 coding sequence is TGTGCCAGCAGTTTATCCGAGGGGAACGAGCAGTACTTC. Its protein product is CASSLSEGNEQYF.

The V and J genes are TRBV20-1 and TRBJ2-7; the D gene is possibly TRBD1 (6 bases). This CDR3 has 14 residues. Germline V gives CDR1 DFQATT, CDR2 SNEGSKA (reference sequence). V lost 3 bases and J lost 2, with 14 bases in between. The CDR3 DNA follows: TGCAGTGCTAGGTACAGGGAAGGAACCTACGAGCAGTACTTC. This codes for CSARYREGTYEQYF.